This TCR beta chain was captured by sequencing in a study of shared clonotypes between healthy human individuals. Findings of the study overall: In contrast to clonotypes shared by all four donors, non-shared clonotypes had lower generation probabilities.

Sequencing used immunoSEQ multiplex PCR; TCRdb keeps in-frame clones, though not all of them. Among 2 million to 2.5 million clones listed, around 93% were seen once. On this clone itself: What it binds is unknown.

The V and J ends lost 4 bases and 9 bases, in that order; junction bases with no gene match: 10. Germline-derived CDR1 and CDR2 are SGHAT and FQNNGV. The length of the CDR3 is 15 residues. The V call is TRBV11-2, the J call TRBJ2-1; 9 bases agree with TRBD2. The receptor's source is a man in his late teens or twenties in good health. Some clones in this sample may be carry-over from other donors' samples. Source material: naive CD4+ T cells from PBMCs. Subset here: CD45RA+ positively selected. The CDR3 protein is CASSSLAGRGIEQFF. For the CDR3, the DNA is TGTGCCAGCAGCTCCCTAGCGGGGAGAGGAATTGAGCAGTTCTTC. The full variable domain, its missing parts supplied by reference TRBV11-2 and TRBJ2-1, is EAGVAQSPRYKIIEKRQSVAFWCNPISGHATLYWYQQILGQGPKLLIQFQNNGVVDDSQLPKDRFSAERLKGVDSTLKIQPAKLEDSAVYLCASSSLAGRGIEQFFGPGTRLTVL.